The 16 T cell receptor beta chains given below trace back to one sample, sequenced in a study of Ad26.COV2.S vaccination and SARS-CoV-2 variants. Profiling relied on immunoSEQ multiplex PCR, and the TCRdb table lists in-frame clones only, not all of them. The table lists over 450,000 clones, 80% to 90% of them singletons, with approximately 1.7% in the top ten. Treatment given: some 20 received Ad26.COV2.S at low or high dose, single or two shots; roughly five received placebo; per-sample allocation not given. Sample collection was performed on day 63 after the first vaccine or placebo injection. Sequenced here: peripheral blood, sampled in a trial of Ad26.COV2.S vaccine versus placebo. These receptors were collected from a person between 18 and 65 years old who received the Ad26.COV2.S COVID-19 vaccine or a placebo.

This chain links TRBV12-3 or TRBV12-4 with TRBJ1-5, with D tentatively TRBD1 (6 bases). The CDR3 has 12 residues. V was cut by 2 bases and J by 13 bases, with 12 bases left in between. This chain's CDR3 is CASSLTGTGQHF. The DNA for the CDR3 is TGTGCCAGCAGTTTAACGGGTACAGGGCAGCATTTT.

V and J are TRBV3-1 (or the pseudogene TRBV3-2) and TRBJ2-7, with 11 bases matching TRBD1. CDR3 length equals 14 residues. Trimming cost V 4 bases and J 5 bases; bases outside gene matches: 4. Germline-derived CDR1 and CDR2 are LGHDT and YNNKEL (reference sequence). The CDR3 sequence is CASSRDRGIDEQYF. In DNA form, the CDR3 reads TGTGCCAGCAGCCGGGACAGGGGGATCGACGAGCAGTACTTC.

The chain joins TRBV28 to TRBJ1-2; 8 positions match TRBD1. The CDR3 extends over 12 amino acids. CDR1 and CDR2 from the germline V gene are MDHEN and SYDVKM. The ends lost 4 bases at V and 8 bases at J; junction bases unmatched: 3. DNA of the CDR3: TGTGCCAGCAGTTCTACAGGGGGAGGCTACACCTTC. It codes for CASSSTGGGYTF.

V gene TRBV2 combines with J gene TRBJ2-1; 8 positions agree with TRBD2. The CDR3 has 15 amino acids. V was pared by 1 base and J by 5 bases, with 4 bases of the junction left unmatched. Per the germline V gene, CDR1 is SNHLY and CDR2 is FYNNEI. CDR3 DNA: TGTGCCAGCAGTGAAGAGGTAGCGGGGAACAATGAGCAGTTCTTC. This sequence encodes CASSEEVAGNNEQFF.

The table lists this clone with a count of one. The V and J genes are TRBV19 and TRBJ2-6, with TRBD1 identical over 8 bases. The CDR3 spans 17 residues. The J segment lost 0 bases and the V segment lost 7 bases, leaving 8 bases of the junction unmatched. CDR1 is LNHDA, CDR2 SQIVND, per germline (reference sequence). CDR3 bases: TGTGCCAGTACAAGACAGGGGTTTGACTCTGGGGCCAACGTCCTGACTTTC. As protein: CASTRQGFDSGANVLTF.

This rearrangement joins TRBV5-1 to TRBJ1-6, with D possibly matching TRBD1 (5 bases). This CDR3 spans 15 amino acids. Germline V CDR1 and CDR2: SGHRS, YFSETQ. The V end was cut by 4 bases, the J end by 7 bases, with 15 bases between. DNA of the CDR3: TGCGCCAGCAGCCTGGTCGGGGACCTGAATTCACCCCTCCACTTT. This sequence encodes CASSLVGDLNSPLHF.

This clone occurred once. The chain has TRBV6-2 or TRBV6-3 and TRBJ1-2; D is uncertain. This CDR3 contains 13 residues. Germline V CDR1 and CDR2: MNHEY, SVGEGT. The V and J ends lost 3 bases and 8 bases respectively, with 13 bases between them. CDR3: CASSYLSGPGYTF. CDR3 coding DNA: TGTGCCAGCAGTTATTTATCTGGACCCGGCTACACCTTC.

The chain links TRBV6-6 to TRBJ2-7; TRBD1 matches 7 bases. CDR1 is MNHNY and CDR2 is SVGAGI in the germline V gene (reference sequence). This CDR3 region has 15 residues. Germline trimming cut 7 bases from V and 3 bases from J; bases unmatched to any gene: 12. The CDR3: CASTDQGELLYEQYF. The CDR3 DNA reads TGTGCCAGCACCGACCAGGGGGAGCTACTCTACGAGCAGTACTTC.

This chain links TRBV2 with TRBJ1-2; D gene unclear. Trimming took off 7 bases at V and 0 bases at J, with 15 bases between the two ends. The CDR3 totals 15 residues. Germline CDR1 is SNHLY and CDR2 is FYNNEI. CDR3 sequence: CASMSAGTSNYGYTF. CDR3 DNA: TGTGCCAGCATGAGCGCAGGAACATCTAACTATGGCTACACCTTC.

J is TRBJ2-7 and V is TRBV28; 12 nucleotides match TRBD2. The junction had 5 bases not matched to a gene; V was cut back by 5 bases and J by 3 bases. The CDR3 has 15 amino acids. Germline loops: CDR1 MDHEN, CDR2 SYDVKM. The CDR3 DNA is TGTGCCAGCAGTAGAAAGGGACTAGCGGGCTACGAGCAGTACTTC. It translates to CASSRKGLAGYEQYF.

The chain has TRBV5-1 and TRBJ2-5; TRBD1 matches at 10 bases. The V gene's germline CDR1 is SGHRS and CDR2 YFSETQ. Trimming cost V 2 bases and J 2 bases; bases outside gene matches: 6. The CDR3 contains 16 residues. The CDR3 sequence: CASSLSGTGEQETQYF. CDR3 in DNA: TGCGCCAGCAGCTTATCCGGGACAGGGGAACAAGAGACCCAGTACTTC.

The rearrangement joins TRBV3-1 (or the pseudogene TRBV3-2) to TRBJ2-5; no reliable D call. The CDR3 length is 11 residues. CDR1 is LGHDT and CDR2 is YNNKEL in the germline V gene (reference sequence). V lost 5 bases and J lost 5, with 6 bases in between. The CDR3 is CASSSAETQYF. The CDR3 coding sequence is TGTGCCAGCAGCTCAGCGGAGACCCAGTACTTC.

V usage is TRBV18 and J usage is TRBJ1-2, with D uncertain. The CDR3 totals 13 residues. The germline V gene encodes CDR1 KGHSH and CDR2 LQKENI. Trimming cost V 3 bases and J 6 bases, with 11 bases left between them. CDR3 region: CASSPSGSDGYTF. The DNA for the CDR3 is TGTGCCAGCTCACCCTCGGGGAGTGATGGCTACACCTTC.

V gene TRBV2 combines with J gene TRBJ1-1; 7 bases are a match to TRBD1. Germline CDR1 SNHLY, CDR2 FYNNEI. V gave up 3 bases and J gave up 2 bases; unmatched junction bases: 3. The length of the CDR3 is 14 residues. The CDR3 sequence: CASSDQGGNTEAFF. The DNA for the CDR3 is TGTGCCAGCAGTGATCAGGGGGGAAACACTGAAGCTTTCTTT.

J is TRBJ1-2 and V is TRBV9; the match to TRBD1 covers 8 bases. The V segment lost 3 bases and the J segment 7 bases; nucleotides outside the gene matches: 8. Germline V gene data show CDR1 as SGDLS and CDR2 as YYNGEE. CDR3 length: 14 residues. CDR3 coding DNA: TGTGCCAGCAGCGCTACTCAGGGGGCTGGTGGCTACACCTTC. As protein: CASSATQGAGGYTF.

The genes are TRBV5-1 and TRBJ2-1, with a tentative D call TRBD2 (5 bases). The germline V and J ends were trimmed by 4 bases and 6 bases, with 11 bases remaining between them. The CDR3 is 13 residues long. CDR1 SGHRS and CDR2 YFSETQ come from the germline V gene. The CDR3 reads CASSLLLGNEQFF. CDR3 in DNA: TGCGCCAGCAGCCTGCTACTAGGCAATGAGCAGTTCTTC.